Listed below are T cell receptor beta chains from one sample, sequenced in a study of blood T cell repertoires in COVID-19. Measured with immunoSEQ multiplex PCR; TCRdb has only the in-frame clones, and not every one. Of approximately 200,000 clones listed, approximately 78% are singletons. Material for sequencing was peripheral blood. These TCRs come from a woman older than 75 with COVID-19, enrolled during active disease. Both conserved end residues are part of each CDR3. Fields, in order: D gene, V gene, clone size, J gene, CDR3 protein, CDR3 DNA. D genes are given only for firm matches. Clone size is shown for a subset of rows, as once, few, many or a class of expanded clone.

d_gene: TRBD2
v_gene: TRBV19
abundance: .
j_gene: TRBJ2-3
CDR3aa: CASWDSGGADTQYF
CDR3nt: TGTGCCAGTTGGGACAGCGGGGGGGCAGATACGCAGTATTTT

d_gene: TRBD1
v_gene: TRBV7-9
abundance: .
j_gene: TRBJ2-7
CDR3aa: CASSLDPDRGHEQYF
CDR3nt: TGTGCCAGCAGCTTAGATCCGGACAGGGGGCACGAGCAGTACTTC

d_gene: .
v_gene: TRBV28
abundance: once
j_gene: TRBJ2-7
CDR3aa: CASQGLAYEQYF
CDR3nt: TGTGCCAGCCAGGGACTTGCCTACGAGCAGTACTTC

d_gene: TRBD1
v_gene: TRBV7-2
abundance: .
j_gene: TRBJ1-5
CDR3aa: CASSLDRGRQPQHF
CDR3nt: TGTGCCAGCAGCCTGGACAGGGGAAGACAGCCCCAGCATTTT

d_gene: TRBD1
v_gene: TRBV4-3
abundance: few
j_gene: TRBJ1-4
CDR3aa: CASSQDTGAWEKLFF
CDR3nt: TGCGCCAGCAGCCAAGATACAGGGGCTTGGGAAAAACTGTTTTTT

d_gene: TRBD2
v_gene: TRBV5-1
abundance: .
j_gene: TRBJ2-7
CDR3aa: CASSLEASGINEQYF
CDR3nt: TGCGCCAGCAGCTTGGAGGCTAGCGGGATAAACGAGCAGTACTTC

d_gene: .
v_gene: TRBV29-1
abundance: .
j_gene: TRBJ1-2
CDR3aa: CSVEWGGHDGYTF
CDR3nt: TGCAGCGTTGAATGGGGGGGACACGATGGCTACACCTTC

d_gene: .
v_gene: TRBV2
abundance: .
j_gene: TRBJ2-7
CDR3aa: CASSVQGTGEQYF
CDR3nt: TGTGCCAGCAGTGTCCAGGGTACGGGCGAGCAGTACTTC

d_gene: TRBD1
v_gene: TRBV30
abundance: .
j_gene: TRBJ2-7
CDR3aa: CAWSKGATYEQYF
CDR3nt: TGTGCCTGGAGTAAGGGGGCGACCTACGAGCAGTACTTC

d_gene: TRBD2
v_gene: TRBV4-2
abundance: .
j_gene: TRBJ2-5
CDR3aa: CASSQLAGQETQYF
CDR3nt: TGTGCCAGCAGCCAATTAGCGGGGCAAGAGACCCAGTACTTC

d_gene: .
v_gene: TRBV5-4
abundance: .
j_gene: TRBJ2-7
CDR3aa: CASSPEGLNEQYF
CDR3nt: TGTGCCAGCAGCCCTGAGGGACTCAACGAGCAGTACTTC

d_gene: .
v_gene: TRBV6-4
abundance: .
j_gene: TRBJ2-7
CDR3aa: CASSDLCEQYF
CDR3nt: TGTGCCAGCAGTGACCTCTGCGAGCAGTACTTC

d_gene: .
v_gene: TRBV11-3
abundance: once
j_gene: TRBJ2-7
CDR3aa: CASSADSYEQYF
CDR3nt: TGTGCCAGCAGCGCGGACAGCTACGAGCAGTACTTC

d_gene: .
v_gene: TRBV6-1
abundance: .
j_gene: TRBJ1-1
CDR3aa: CASTVDRMNTEAFF
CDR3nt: TGTGCCAGCACCGTAGACAGGATGAACACTGAAGCTTTCTTT

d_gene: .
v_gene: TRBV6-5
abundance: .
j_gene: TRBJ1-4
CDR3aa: CASSRGGNEKLFF
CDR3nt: TGTGCCAGCAGCCGGGGGGGTAATGAAAAACTGTTTTTT

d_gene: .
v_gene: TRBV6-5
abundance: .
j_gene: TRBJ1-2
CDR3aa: CASRGRSREGYGYTF
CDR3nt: TGTGCCAGCAGGGGCCGGTCCAGGGAGGGGTATGGCTACACCTTC

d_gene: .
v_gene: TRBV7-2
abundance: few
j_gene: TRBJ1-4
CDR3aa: CASSPQAGDATNEKLFF
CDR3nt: TGTGCCAGCAGCCCACAAGCCGGGGATGCAACTAATGAAAAACTGTTTTTT

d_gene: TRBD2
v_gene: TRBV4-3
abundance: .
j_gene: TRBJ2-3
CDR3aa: CASSEGLPDTQYF
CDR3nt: TGCGCCAGCAGCGAGGGACTACCCGATACGCAGTATTTT

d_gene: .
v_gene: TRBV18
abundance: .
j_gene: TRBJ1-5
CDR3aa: CASSPRRGLGQPQHF
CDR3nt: TGTGCCAGCTCACCACGCAGGGGATTAGGACAGCCCCAGCATTTT

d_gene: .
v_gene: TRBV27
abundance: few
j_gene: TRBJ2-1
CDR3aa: CASTWRGSYNEQFF
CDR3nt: TGTGCCAGCACTTGGAGAGGCTCCTACAATGAGCAGTTCTTC

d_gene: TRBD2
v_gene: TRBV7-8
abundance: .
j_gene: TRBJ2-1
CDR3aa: CASSLRSWSGGAYEQFF
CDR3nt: TGTGCCAGCAGCTTACGTTCTTGGAGCGGGGGGGCTTATGAGCAGTTCTTC

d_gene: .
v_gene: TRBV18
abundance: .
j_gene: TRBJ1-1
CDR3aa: CASSPLRAGSVTEAFF
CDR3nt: TGTGCCAGCTCACCATTGAGGGCCGGGTCTGTCACTGAAGCTTTCTTT

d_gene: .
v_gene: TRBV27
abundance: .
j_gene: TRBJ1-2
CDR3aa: CASGGLGIYGYTF
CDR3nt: TGTGCCAGCGGAGGTCTAGGTATCTATGGCTACACCTTC

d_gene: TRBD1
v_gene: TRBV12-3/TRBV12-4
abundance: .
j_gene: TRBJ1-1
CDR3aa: CASQQGANTEAFF
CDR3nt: TGTGCCAGTCAACAGGGGGCGAACACTGAAGCTTTCTTT

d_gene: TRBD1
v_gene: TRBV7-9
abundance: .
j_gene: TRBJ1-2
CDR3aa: CASSPNRGDGYTF
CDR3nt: TGTGCCAGCAGCCCTAACAGGGGGGATGGCTACACCTTC

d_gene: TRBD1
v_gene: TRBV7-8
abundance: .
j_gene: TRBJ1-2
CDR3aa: CASSRVSRDRAYYGYTF
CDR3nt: TGTGCCAGCAGCAGAGTTAGTCGGGACAGGGCGTACTATGGCTACACCTTC

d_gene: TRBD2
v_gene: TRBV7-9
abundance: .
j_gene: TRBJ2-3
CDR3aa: CASSLVAGSTDTQYF
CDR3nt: TGTGCCAGCAGCTTAGTAGCGGGTAGCACAGATACGCAGTATTTT

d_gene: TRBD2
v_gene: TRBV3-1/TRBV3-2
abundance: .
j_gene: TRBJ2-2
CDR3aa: CASSGVAGVVGELFF
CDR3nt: TGTGCCAGCAGTGGGGTAGCGGGAGTTGTCGGGGAGCTGTTTTTT

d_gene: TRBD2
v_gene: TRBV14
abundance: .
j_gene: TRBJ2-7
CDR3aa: CASSQEGPSGSHEQYF
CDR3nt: TGTGCCAGCAGCCAAGAGGGGCCTAGCGGGTCCCACGAGCAGTACTTC

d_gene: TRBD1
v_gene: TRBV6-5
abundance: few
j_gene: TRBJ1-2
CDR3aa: CASRSQGQGGYTF
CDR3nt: TGTGCCAGCAGATCACAGGGGCAGGGTGGCTACACCTTC

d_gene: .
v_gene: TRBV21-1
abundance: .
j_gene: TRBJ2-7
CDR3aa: CASSMRQVRSYEQYF
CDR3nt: TGTGCCAGCAGCATGCGACAGGTCAGATCATACGAGCAGTACTTC

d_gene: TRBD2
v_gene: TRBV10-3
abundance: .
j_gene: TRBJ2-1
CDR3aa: CAISGWGGSSYNEQFF
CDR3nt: TGTGCCATCAGTGGCTGGGGGGGGAGCTCCTACAATGAGCAGTTCTTC